This TCR beta chain was captured in a study of T-cell reconstitution after alpha-beta-depleted transplantation in children. The CDR3 has 12 amino acids. CDR1 is SEHNR, CDR2 FQNEAQ, per germline (reference sequence). Using unique molecular identifiers, the investigators prepared the TCRbeta library. TCRdb re-called the PCR reads through MiXCR, storing one row per CDR3 protein. The sample consists of about a million distinct CDR3 sequences, roughly 29% of them appearing once. Concerning this clonotype itself: No antigen is known for it. A read error may account for a junction end that differs from germline.

Notes on the study in general: T-cell numbers and diversity, one year after transplant, stemmed largely from T cells that were newly produced.

The receptor's source is a boy younger than two who had a stem cell transplant for SCID, so the T cells may come from the graft donor. The source was PBMCs, mostly from graft donor cells, collected 360 days after TCRalphabeta/CD19-depleted stem cell transplant. The chain joins TRBV7-9 to TRBJ1-1; TRBD1 is a possible D gene (5 bases). The CDR3 DNA reads as TGTGCCAGCAGCATAGCAGGGTCTGAAGCTTTCTTT. It yields the protein CASSIAGSEAFF. Full variable domain (remainder filled in from reference TRBV7-9 and TRBJ1-1): DTGVSQNPRHKITKRGQNVTFRCDPISEHNRLYWYRQTLGQGPEFLTYFQNEAQLEKSRLLSDRFSAERPKGSFSTLEIQRTEQGDSAMYLCASSIAGSEAFFGQGTRLTVV.